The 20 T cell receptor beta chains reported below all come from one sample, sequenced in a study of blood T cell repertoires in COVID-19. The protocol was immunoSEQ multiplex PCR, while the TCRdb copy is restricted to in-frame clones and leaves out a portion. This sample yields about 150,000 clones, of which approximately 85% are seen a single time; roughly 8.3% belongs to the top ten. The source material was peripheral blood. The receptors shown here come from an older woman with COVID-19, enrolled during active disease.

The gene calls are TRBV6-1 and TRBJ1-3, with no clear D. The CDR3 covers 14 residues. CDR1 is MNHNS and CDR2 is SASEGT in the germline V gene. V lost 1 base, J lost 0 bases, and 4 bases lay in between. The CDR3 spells CASSEGVSGNTIYF. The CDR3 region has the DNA TGTGCCAGCAGTGAAGGAGTCTCTGGAAACACCATATATTTT.

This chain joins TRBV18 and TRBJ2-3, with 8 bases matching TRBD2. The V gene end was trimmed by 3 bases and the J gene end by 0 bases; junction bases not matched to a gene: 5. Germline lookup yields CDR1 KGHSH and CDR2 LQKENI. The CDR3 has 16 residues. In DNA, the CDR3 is TGTGCCAGCTCACCGGAAATAGCGGGGAGCACAGATACGCAGTATTTT. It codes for CASSPEIAGSTDTQYF. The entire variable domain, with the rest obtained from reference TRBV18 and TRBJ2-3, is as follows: NAGVMQNPRHLVRRRGQEARLRCSPMKGHSHVYWYRQLPEEGLKFMVYLQKENIIDESGMPKERFSAEFPKEGPSILRIQQVVRGDSAAYFCASSPEIAGSTDTQYFGPGTRLTVL.

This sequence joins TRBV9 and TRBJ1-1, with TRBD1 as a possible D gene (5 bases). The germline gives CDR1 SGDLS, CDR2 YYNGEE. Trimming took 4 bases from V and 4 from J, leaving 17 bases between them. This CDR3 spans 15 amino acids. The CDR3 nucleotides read TGTGCCAGCAGCCCGCGCGCAGGGCAGGTCACTGAAGCTTTCTTT. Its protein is CASSPRAGQVTEAFF.

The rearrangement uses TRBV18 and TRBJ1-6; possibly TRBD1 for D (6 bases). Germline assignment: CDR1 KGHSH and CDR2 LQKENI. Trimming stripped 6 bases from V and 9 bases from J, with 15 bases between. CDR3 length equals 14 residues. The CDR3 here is CASSQGGLGSPLHF. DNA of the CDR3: TGTGCCAGCTCCCAAGGGGGTTTGGGTTCACCCCTCCACTTT.

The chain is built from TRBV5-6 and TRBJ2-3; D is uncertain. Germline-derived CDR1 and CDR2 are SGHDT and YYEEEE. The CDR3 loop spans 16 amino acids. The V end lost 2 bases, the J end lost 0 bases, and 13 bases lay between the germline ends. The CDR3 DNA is TGTGCCAGCAGCTTTATTACGGGTTCTAGCACAGATACGCAGTATTTT. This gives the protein CASSFITGSSTDTQYF.

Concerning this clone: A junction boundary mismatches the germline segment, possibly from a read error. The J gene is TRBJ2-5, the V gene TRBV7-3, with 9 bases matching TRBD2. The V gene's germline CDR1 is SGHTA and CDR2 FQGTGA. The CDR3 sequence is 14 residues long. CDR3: CASSFAGGRETQYF. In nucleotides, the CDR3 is TGCGCCAGCAGCTTCGCGGGGGGGCGGGAGACCCAGTACTTC.

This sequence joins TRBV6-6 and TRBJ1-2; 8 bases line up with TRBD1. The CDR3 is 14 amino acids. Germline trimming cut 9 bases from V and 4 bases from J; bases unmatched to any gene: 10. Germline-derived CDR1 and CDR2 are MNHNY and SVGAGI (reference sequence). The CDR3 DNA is TGTGCCAGTTCGGACAGGGCATCTAGCTATGGCTACACCTTC. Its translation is CASSDRASSYGYTF.

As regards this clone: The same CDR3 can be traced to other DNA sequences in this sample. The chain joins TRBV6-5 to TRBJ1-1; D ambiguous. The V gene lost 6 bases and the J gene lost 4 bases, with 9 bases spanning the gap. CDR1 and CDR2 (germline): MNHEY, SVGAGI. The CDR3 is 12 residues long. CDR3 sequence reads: CASSPGGTEAFF. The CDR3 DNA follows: TGTGCCAGCAGCCCGGGAGGCACTGAAGCTTTCTTT.

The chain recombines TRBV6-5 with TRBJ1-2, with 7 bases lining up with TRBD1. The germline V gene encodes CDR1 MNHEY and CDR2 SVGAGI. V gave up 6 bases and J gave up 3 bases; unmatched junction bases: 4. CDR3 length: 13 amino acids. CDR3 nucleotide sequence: TGTGCCAGCAGGAGGGGGCAGGACTATGGCTACACCTTC. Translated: CASRRGQDYGYTF.

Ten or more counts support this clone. In DNA, the CDR3 is TGCGCCAGCAGCTTGACGGGGGACAGGGAGACAGATACGCAGTATTTT. Its protein is CASSLTGDRETDTQYF. V usage is TRBV5-1 and J usage is TRBJ2-3; the match to TRBD1 covers 9 bases. J gave up 3 bases and V 1 base, and 6 bases lay outside the gene matches. This CDR3 has 16 amino acids. From germline, CDR1 is SGHRS and CDR2 YFSETQ.

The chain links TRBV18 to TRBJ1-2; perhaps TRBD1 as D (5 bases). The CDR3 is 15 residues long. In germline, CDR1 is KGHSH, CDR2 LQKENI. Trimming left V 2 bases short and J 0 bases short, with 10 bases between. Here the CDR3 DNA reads TGTGCCAGCTCACCAGGGGCAGGGACTAACTATGGCTACACCTTC. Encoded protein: CASSPGAGTNYGYTF.

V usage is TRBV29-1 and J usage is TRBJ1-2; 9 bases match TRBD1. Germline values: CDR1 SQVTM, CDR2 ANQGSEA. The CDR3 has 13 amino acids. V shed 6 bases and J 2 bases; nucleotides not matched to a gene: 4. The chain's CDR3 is CSVATGGNYGYTF. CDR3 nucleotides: TGCAGCGTAGCGACAGGGGGAAACTATGGCTACACCTTC.

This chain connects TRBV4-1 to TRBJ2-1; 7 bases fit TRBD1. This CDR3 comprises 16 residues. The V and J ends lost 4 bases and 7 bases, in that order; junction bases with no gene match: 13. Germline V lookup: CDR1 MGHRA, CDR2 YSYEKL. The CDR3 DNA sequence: TGCGCCAGCAGCCTCATATCGCAACCGACAGGGAATGAGCAGTTCTTC. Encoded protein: CASSLISQPTGNEQFF.

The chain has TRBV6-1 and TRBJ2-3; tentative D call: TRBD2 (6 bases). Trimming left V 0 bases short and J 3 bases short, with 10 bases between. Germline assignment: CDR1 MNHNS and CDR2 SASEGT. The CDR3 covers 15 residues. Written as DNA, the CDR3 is TGTGCCAGCAGTGAAGCGCGTGGAGGGACAGATACGCAGTATTTT. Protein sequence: CASSEARGGTDTQYF.

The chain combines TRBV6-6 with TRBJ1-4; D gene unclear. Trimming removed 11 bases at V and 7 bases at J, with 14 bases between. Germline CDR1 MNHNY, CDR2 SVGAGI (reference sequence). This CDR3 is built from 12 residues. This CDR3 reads CASQAGGEKLFF. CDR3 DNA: TGTGCCTCTCAGGCGGGCGGTGAAAAACTGTTTTTT.

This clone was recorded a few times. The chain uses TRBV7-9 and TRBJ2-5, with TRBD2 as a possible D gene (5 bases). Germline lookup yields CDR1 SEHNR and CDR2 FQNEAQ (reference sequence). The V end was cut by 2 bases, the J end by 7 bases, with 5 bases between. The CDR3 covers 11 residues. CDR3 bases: TGTGCCAGCAGCTTACGGGGGACCCAGTACTTC. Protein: CASSLRGTQYF. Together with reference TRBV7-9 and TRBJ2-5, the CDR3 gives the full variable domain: DTGVSQNPRHKITKRGQNVTFRCDPISEHNRLYWYRQTLGQGPEFLTYFQNEAQLEKSRLLSDRFSAERPKGSFSTLEIQRTEQGDSAMYLCASSLRGTQYFGPGTRLLVL.

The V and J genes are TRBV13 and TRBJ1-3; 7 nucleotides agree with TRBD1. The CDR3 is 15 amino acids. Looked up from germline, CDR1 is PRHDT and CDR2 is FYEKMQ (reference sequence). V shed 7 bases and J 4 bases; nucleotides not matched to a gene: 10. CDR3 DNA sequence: TGTGCCAGCACCCTAAGGGGGCACTCGGGAAACACCATATATTTT. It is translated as CASTLRGHSGNTIYF. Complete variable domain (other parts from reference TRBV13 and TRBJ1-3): AAGVIQSPRHLIKEKRETATLKCYPIPRHDTVYWYQQGPGQDPQFLISFYEKMQSDKGSIPDRFSAQQFSDYHSELNMSSLELGDSALYFCASTLRGHSGNTIYFGEGSWLTVV.

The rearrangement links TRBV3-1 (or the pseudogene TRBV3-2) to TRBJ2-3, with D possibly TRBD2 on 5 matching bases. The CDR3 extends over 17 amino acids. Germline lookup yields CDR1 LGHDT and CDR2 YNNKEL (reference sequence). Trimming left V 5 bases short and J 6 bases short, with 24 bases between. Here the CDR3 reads CASSKKTLASVADTQYF. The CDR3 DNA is TGTGCCAGCAGCAAGAAGACCCTAGCAAGTGTAGCGGATACGCAGTATTTT.

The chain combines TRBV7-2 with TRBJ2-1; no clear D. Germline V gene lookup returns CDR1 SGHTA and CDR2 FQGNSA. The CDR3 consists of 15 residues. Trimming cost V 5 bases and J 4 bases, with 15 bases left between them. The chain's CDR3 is CASSLPRVTYNEQFF. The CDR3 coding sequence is TGTGCCAGCAGCCTCCCCCGGGTAACTTACAATGAGCAGTTCTTC.

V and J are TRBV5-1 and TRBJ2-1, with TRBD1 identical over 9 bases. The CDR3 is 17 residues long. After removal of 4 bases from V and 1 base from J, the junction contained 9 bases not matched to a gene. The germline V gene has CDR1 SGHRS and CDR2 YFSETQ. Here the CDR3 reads CASSAPGQGGSYNEQFF. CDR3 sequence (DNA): TGCGCCAGCAGCGCGCCGGGACAGGGAGGGTCCTACAATGAGCAGTTCTTC.